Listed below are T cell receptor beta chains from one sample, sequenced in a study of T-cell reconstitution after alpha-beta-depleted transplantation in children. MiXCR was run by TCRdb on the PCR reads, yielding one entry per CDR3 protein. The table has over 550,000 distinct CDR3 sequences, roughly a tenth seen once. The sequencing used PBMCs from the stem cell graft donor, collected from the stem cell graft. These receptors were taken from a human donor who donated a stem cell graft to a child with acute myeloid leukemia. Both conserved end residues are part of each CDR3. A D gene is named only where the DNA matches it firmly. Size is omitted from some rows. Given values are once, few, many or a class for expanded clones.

DNA: TGTGCCAGCAGCTTAGACGTAGGACTCCCCCAAGAGACCCAGTACTTC
CDR3: CASSLDVGLPQETQYF
length: 16
size: few
J: TRBJ2-5
D: NA
V: TRBV7-2

DNA: TGTGCCAGCAGTTTAGGGTCTTGGGCGGGGCGGGGGGTGAGAGCCAAAAACATTCAGTACTTC
CDR3: CASSLGSWAGRGVRAKNIQYF
length: 21
size: many
J: TRBJ2-4
D: TRBD2
V: TRBV28

DNA: TGTGCCAGCAGTTTAAGTTCGCTAGCGGGAGAGTCCTACGAGCAGTACTTC
CDR3: CASSLSSLAGESYEQYF
length: 17
size: few
J: TRBJ2-7
D: TRBD2
V: TRBV12-3/TRBV12-4

DNA: TGCAGCGTCTCCGCGGTAGAGGGTTTATTCTTT
CDR3: CSVSAVEGLFF
length: 11
size: many
J: TRBJ1-1
D: NA
V: TRBV29-1

DNA: TGCGCCAGCAGCTTAAATCAGGGGAACACTGAAGCTTTCTTT
CDR3: CASSLNQGNTEAFF
length: 14
size: many
J: TRBJ1-1
D: NA
V: TRBV5-1

DNA: TGTGCCAGCAGCCCTAGACTAGCCGAAGAAGGAAATGAGCAGTTCTTC
CDR3: CASSPRLAEEGNEQFF
length: 16
size: NA
J: TRBJ2-1
D: TRBD2
V: TRBV4-2

DNA: TGCAGTGCTAGCCACGCAGATACGCAGTATTTT
CDR3: CSASHADTQYF
length: 11
size: few
J: TRBJ2-3
D: NA
V: TRBV20-1

DNA: TGCGCCAGCAGCCAAGAACCTAGCGGGAGCTCAGATACGCAGTATTTT
CDR3: CASSQEPSGSSDTQYF
length: 16
size: NA
J: TRBJ2-3
D: TRBD2
V: TRBV4-3

DNA: TGCAGTGCTAGAGATGGAAGCGGGGCCCACAATGAGCAGTTCTTC
CDR3: CSARDGSGAHNEQFF
length: 15
size: few
J: TRBJ2-1
D: TRBD2
V: TRBV20-1

DNA: TGTGCCACCAGCGGAAGACTAGCGGGAGCTGCAGATACGCAGTATTTT
CDR3: CATSGRLAGAADTQYF
length: 16
size: NA
J: TRBJ2-3
D: TRBD2
V: TRBV15

DNA: TGTGCCAGCAGCCCCTCCGGGACAGGGAACTATGGCTACACCTTC
CDR3: CASSPSGTGNYGYTF
length: 15
size: few
J: TRBJ1-2
D: TRBD1
V: TRBV7-9

DNA: TGTGCCAGCAGGGGAGGACTTTACACGCAGTATTTT
CDR3: CASRGGLYTQYF
length: 12
size: NA
J: TRBJ2-3
D: NA
V: TRBV2

DNA: TGTGCCAGCAGTCCCCGACGGGAGCAGTACTTC
CDR3: CASSPRREQYF
length: 11
size: few
J: TRBJ2-7
D: NA
V: TRBV28

DNA: TGTGCCAGCATGACTAGCGGGAGGAGAGGTGCCGGGGAGCTGTTTTTT
CDR3: CASMTSGRRGAGELFF
length: 16
size: few
J: TRBJ2-2
D: TRBD2
V: TRBV2

DNA: TGTGCCAGCAGTTTCGGACTACCCTCCTACAATGAGCAGTTCTTC
CDR3: CASSFGLPSYNEQFF
length: 15
size: few
J: TRBJ2-1
D: NA
V: TRBV7-8

DNA: TGCAGTGCGATGACTAGCGGGAGATGGTACAATGAGCAGTTCTTC
CDR3: CSAMTSGRWYNEQFF
length: 15
size: many
J: TRBJ2-1
D: TRBD2
V: TRBV20-1

DNA: TGTGCCAGCAGCGTGCAAGCGGGACTTAAGACAGATACGCAGTATTTT
CDR3: CASSVQAGLKTDTQYF
length: 16
size: few
J: TRBJ2-3
D: TRBD2
V: TRBV7-3

DNA: TGTGCCAGCAGTGAAGCGGGGCGTGGGGCTGACAGGGAGCAGTACTTC
CDR3: CASSEAGRGADREQYF
length: 16
size: NA
J: TRBJ2-7
D: NA
V: TRBV2

DNA: TGTGCCATCAGTGACTTAGGACTTGTTGGAGACGAGCAGTACTTC
CDR3: CAISDLGLVGDEQYF
length: 15
size: few
J: TRBJ2-7
D: NA
V: TRBV10-3

DNA: TGTGCCAGCAGCTTGGGGACAGGGGCGGACACTGAAGCTTTCTTT
CDR3: CASSLGTGADTEAFF
length: 15
size: few
J: TRBJ1-1
D: TRBD1
V: TRBV5-6

DNA: TGTGCCAGCAGCTCTCCTTTAGCGGGAGTCTCCTACGAGCAGTACTTC
CDR3: CASSSPLAGVSYEQYF
length: 16
size: NA
J: TRBJ2-7
D: TRBD2
V: TRBV6-1

DNA: TGTGCCAGCAGCTTATTAATGTGGGTATCCTACAATGAGCAGTTCTTC
CDR3: CASSLLMWVSYNEQFF
length: 16
size: many
J: TRBJ2-1
D: NA
V: TRBV7-9

DNA: TGTGCCAGCAGTCATGGCGGGGAACTAGCCTCTGGGGCCAACGTCCTGACTTTC
CDR3: CASSHGGELASGANVLTF
length: 18
size: few
J: TRBJ2-6
D: NA
V: TRBV28

DNA: TGCAGTGCTAGAGGAGTGGGGAACACTGAAGCTTTCTTT
CDR3: CSARGVGNTEAFF
length: 13
size: few
J: TRBJ1-1
D: NA
V: TRBV20-1

DNA: TGCAGTGCCTTAGATCCTAGCGCCATACTAGCCGAAAACATTCAGTACTTC
CDR3: CSALDPSAILAENIQYF
length: 17
size: many
J: TRBJ2-4
D: NA
V: TRBV20-1

DNA: TGTGCCACCAGTGAGCAGGGACAGGGCAATCAGCCCCAGCATTTT
CDR3: CATSEQGQGNQPQHF
length: 15
size: many
J: TRBJ1-5
D: TRBD1
V: TRBV24-1

DNA: TGCGCCAGCAGCTTCCTACTGAACACTGAAGCTTTCTTT
CDR3: CASSFLLNTEAFF
length: 13
size: NA
J: TRBJ1-1
D: NA
V: TRBV5-1

DNA: TGTGCGAGCCGGAAGACTGGAAACACCATATATTTT
CDR3: CASRKTGNTIYF
length: 12
size: few
J: TRBJ1-3
D: NA
V: TRBV25-1

DNA: TGTGCCAGCAGTTTAGGACTAGCGGAGGCCTACTTC
CDR3: CASSLGLAEAYF
length: 12
size: NA
J: TRBJ2-4
D: TRBD2
V: TRBV28

DNA: TGTGCCAGCAGTAATCATATTAGCGGGGCGCACGAGCAGTACTTC
CDR3: CASSNHISGAHEQYF
length: 15
size: many
J: TRBJ2-7
D: TRBD2
V: TRBV25-1

DNA: TGTGCCAGCAGCGAAACCACAGGGTGGGCCAACAATGAGCAGTTCTTC
CDR3: CASSETTGWANNEQFF
length: 16
size: NA
J: TRBJ2-1
D: NA
V: TRBV7-9

DNA: TGTGCCAGCAGTTGTCCCCCCAGGCGTGCTAGCACAGATACGCAGTATTTT
CDR3: CASSCPPRRASTDTQYF
length: 17
size: few
J: TRBJ2-3
D: NA
V: TRBV27

DNA: TGTGCCAGCAGCTTAGATCAGTGGGGTGATAGAGAGCAGTACTTC
CDR3: CASSLDQWGDREQYF
length: 15
size: many
J: TRBJ2-7
D: NA
V: TRBV11-2

DNA: TGCAGTGCTAAATCGGTGTGGGGTAATACGCAGTATTTT
CDR3: CSAKSVWGNTQYF
length: 13
size: NA
J: TRBJ2-3
D: NA
V: TRBV20-1

DNA: TGTGCCAGCAGTTTGCAGGGTAAGGGAGGGGAGCAGTTCTTC
CDR3: CASSLQGKGGEQFF
length: 14
size: many
J: TRBJ2-1
D: TRBD2
V: TRBV12-3/TRBV12-4

DNA: TGTGCCAGCAGTTTAACCCCCCCCACGGCTAGCTCCTACAATGAGCAGTTCTTC
CDR3: CASSLTPPTASSYNEQFF
length: 18
size: many
J: TRBJ2-1
D: NA
V: TRBV27

DNA: TGTGCCACCGTAACTAGCGGGAGTAATGAGCAGTTCTTC
CDR3: CATVTSGSNEQFF
length: 13
size: many
J: TRBJ2-1
D: TRBD2
V: TRBV10-3

DNA: TGTGCCACCGCGACTTACGAGCAGTACTTC
CDR3: CATATYEQYF
length: 10
size: few
J: TRBJ2-7
D: NA
V: TRBV10-3

DNA: TGCAGTGCTAGAGCTACCGGGATCAATAGGCTCGAGCAGTACTTC
CDR3: CSARATGINRLEQYF
length: 15
size: NA
J: TRBJ2-7
D: NA
V: TRBV20-1

DNA: TGTGCCACCAGCAAAGACAGGGGACCCACCGGGGAGCTGTTTTTT
CDR3: CATSKDRGPTGELFF
length: 15
size: many
J: TRBJ2-2
D: TRBD1
V: TRBV15

DNA: TGTGCCAGCAGTTCGAAGGCTAACAGACAGGCCACAGATACGCAGTATTTT
CDR3: CASSSKANRQATDTQYF
length: 17
size: few
J: TRBJ2-3
D: NA
V: TRBV27